This T cell receptor beta chain appears in the sequencing data of a study of a mutant IDH1 vaccine in newly diagnosed glioma. Described time point: baseline, week 1 (first vaccination visit). Noted treatment: pre-vaccination baseline after standard-of-care therapy. Germline loops: CDR1 LGHNA, CDR2 YSLEER. CDR3 length: 16 residues. V lost 0 bases to trimming and J lost 1 base; unmatched junction nucleotides: 5. Sequenced by immunoSEQ multiplex PCR; TCRdb stores in-frame clones only, minus some. Of 85,000 to 100,000 clones listed, about 80% are singletons. As concerns this clone: This CDR3 is also generated by other DNA sequences in the sample.

This receptor was identified in a man in his forties with glioma. The sequences come from PBMCs, collected from a glioma patient treated with radiotherapy, temozolomide or both. The chain combines TRBV4-3 with TRBJ2-7, with 8 nucleotides matching TRBD1. The CDR3 DNA reads TGCGCCAGCAGCCAAGATCTGGGGACAGGATCCTACGAGCAGTACTTC. Protein product: CASSQDLGTGSYEQYF.